The clone carrying this T cell receptor beta chain showed up just a few times. These data come from a study of blood T cell repertoires in COVID-19. As for the study in general: PBMCs, B-cell-depleted T cells, or T cells provided the cDNA or gDNA that made up the material.

Sequencing was performed with immunoSEQ multiplex PCR; in TCRdb, only in-frame clones are kept and a portion is missing. The sample has some 270,000 clones, approximately 89% seen once. The CDR3 length is 13 residues. V lost 2 bases to trimming and J lost 2 bases, with 7 bases between them. Germline assignment: CDR1 SGHKS and CDR2 YYEKEE (reference sequence). This clonotype originated in an older woman who had recovered from COVID-19. The sample comprised PBMCs or T cells enriched from blood (not recorded which). The chain combines TRBV5-5 with TRBJ1-2; D is ambiguous. CDR3 bases: TGTGCCAGCAGCTTCTCCGGGAACTATGGCTACACCTTC. Protein product: CASSFSGNYGYTF. Looking up the rest from reference TRBV5-5 and TRBJ1-2 gives the full variable domain: DAGVTQSPTHLIKTRGQQVTLRCSPISGHKSVSWYQQVLGQGPQFIFQYYEKEERGRGNFPDRFSARQFPNYSSELNVNALLLGDSALYLCASSFSGNYGYTFGSGTRLTVV.